This section outlines one T cell receptor (beta chain) sequence together with its context. Its antigen is undetermined. Coverage ceases 3 residues before the CDR3 finishes, and the germline J gene fills in the end. Germline CDR1 reads MNHNS; CDR2 reads SASEGT. CDR3 size: 15 residues. Trimming cost V 3 bases and J 1 base, with 12 bases left between them. This entry comes from a study of T cell clonality in common variable immunodeficiency. Broader study findings: Compared with controls, CVID subjects had fewer shared TCRbeta clones. TCRbeta clonality was increased in CVID versus healthy controls. Fewer deletions and N-nucleotide insertions were reportedly seen in common variable immunodeficiency TCR beta sequences.

The data were produced by immunoSEQ multiplex PCR, yet TCRdb's version contains in-frame clones alone and is incomplete. The sample is made up of under 40,000 clones, none counted only once. This chain uses TRBV6-1 with TRBJ1-1; D uncertain. Source material: peripheral blood mononuclear cells. The sequence was collected from a human donor with common variable immunodeficiency. The CDR3 spells CASSDRYLANTEAFF. CDR3 DNA (partial): TGTGCCAGCAGTGACCGATATCTGGCGAACACTGAA.